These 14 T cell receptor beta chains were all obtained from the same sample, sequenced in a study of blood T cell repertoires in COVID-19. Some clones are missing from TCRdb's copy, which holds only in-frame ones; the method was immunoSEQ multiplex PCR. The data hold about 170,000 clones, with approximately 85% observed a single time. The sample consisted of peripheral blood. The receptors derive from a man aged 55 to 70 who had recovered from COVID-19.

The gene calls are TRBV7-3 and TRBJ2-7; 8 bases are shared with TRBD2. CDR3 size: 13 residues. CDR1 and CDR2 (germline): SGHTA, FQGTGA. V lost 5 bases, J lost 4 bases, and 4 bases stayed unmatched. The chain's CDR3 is CASSGSGGYEQYF. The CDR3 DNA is TGTGCCAGCAGCGGGAGCGGGGGATACGAGCAGTACTTC.

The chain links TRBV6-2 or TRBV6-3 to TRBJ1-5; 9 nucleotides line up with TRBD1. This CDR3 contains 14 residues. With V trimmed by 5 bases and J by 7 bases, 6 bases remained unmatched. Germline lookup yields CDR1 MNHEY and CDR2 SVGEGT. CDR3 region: CASSTLDRGQPQHF. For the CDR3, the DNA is TGTGCCAGCAGTACCCTGGACAGGGGCCAGCCCCAGCATTTT.

CDR3: CASSEAGGGNFYGYTF. CDR3 coding DNA: TGTGCCAGCAGTGAAGCGGGCGGGGGCAACTTCTATGGCTACACCTTC. The rearrangement links TRBV6-1 to TRBJ1-2; maybe TRBD1 (6 bases). Looked up from germline, CDR1 is MNHNS and CDR2 is SASEGT. V was shortened by 0 bases and J by 4 bases, with 15 bases between the two germline ends. CDR3 length: 16 amino acids.

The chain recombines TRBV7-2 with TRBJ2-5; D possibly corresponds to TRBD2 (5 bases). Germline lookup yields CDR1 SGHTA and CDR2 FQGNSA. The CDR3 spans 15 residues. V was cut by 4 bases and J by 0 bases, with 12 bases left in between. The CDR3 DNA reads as TGTGCCAGCAGCTACCAAACGGGGTACCAAGAGACCCAGTACTTC. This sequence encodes CASSYQTGYQETQYF. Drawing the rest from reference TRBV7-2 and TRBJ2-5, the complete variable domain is GAGVSQSPSNKVTEKGKDVELRCDPISGHTALYWYRQSLGQGLEFLIYFQGNSAPDKSGLPSDRFSAERTGGSVSTLTIQRTQQEDSAVYLCASSYQTGYQETQYFGPGTRLLVL.

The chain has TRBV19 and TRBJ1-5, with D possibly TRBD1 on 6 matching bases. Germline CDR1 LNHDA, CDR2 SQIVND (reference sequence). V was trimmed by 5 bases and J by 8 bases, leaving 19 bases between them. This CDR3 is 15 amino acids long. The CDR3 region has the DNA TGTGCCAGTAGTTTAAGGGGGATTCGGGGAGAGCCCCAGCATTTT. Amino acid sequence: CASSLRGIRGEPQHF.

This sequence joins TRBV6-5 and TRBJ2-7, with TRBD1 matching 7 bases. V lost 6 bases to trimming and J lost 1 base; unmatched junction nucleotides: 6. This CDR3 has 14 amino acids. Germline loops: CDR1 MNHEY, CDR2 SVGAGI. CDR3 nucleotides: TGTGCCAGCAGGTCCGGGACAGTATCCTACGAGCAGTACTTC. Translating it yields CASRSGTVSYEQYF.

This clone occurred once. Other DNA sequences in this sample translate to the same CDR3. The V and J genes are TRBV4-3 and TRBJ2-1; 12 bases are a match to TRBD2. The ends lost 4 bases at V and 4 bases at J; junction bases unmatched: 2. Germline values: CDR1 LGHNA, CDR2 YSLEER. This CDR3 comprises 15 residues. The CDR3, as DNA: TGCGCCAGCAGCCCGGGGACTAGCGGGTACAATGAGCAGTTCTTC. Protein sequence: CASSPGTSGYNEQFF.

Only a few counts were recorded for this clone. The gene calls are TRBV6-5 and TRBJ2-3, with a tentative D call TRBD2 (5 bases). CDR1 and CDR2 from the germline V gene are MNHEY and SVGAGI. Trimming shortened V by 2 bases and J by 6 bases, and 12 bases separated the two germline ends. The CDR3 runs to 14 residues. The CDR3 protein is CASSYGVEVDTQYF. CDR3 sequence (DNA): TGTGCCAGCAGTTACGGCGTGGAGGTTGATACGCAGTATTTT.

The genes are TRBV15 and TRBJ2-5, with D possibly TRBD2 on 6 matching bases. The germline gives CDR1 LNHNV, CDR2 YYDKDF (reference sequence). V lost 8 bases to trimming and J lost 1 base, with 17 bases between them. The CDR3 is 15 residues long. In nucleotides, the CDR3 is TGTGCCACCGCCCGGGACTCTCCACTCCAAGAGACCCAGTACTTC. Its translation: CATARDSPLQETQYF.

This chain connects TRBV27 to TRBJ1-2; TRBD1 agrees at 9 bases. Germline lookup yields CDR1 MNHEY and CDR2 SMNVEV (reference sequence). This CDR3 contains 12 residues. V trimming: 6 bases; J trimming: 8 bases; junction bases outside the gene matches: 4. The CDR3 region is CASRTTGGGYTF. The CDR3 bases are TGTGCCAGCAGGACCACAGGGGGCGGCTACACCTTC.

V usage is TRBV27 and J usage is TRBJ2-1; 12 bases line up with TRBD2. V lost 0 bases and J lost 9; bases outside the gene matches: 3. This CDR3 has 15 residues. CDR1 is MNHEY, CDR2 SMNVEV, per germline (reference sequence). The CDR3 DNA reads TGTGCCAGCAGTTTATCGGGGACTAGCGGGTTTGAGCAGTTCTTC. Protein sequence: CASSLSGTSGFEQFF.

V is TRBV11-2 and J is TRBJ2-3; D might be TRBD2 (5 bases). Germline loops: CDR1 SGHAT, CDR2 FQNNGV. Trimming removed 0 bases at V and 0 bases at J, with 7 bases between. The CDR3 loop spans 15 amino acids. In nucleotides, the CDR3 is TGTGCCAGCAGCTTAGATAGGGAGAGCACAGATACGCAGTATTTT. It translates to CASSLDRESTDTQYF. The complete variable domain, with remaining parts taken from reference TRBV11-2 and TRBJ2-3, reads EAGVAQSPRYKIIEKRQSVAFWCNPISGHATLYWYQQILGQGPKLLIQFQNNGVVDDSQLPKDRFSAERLKGVDSTLKIQPAKLEDSAVYLCASSLDRESTDTQYFGPGTRLTVL.

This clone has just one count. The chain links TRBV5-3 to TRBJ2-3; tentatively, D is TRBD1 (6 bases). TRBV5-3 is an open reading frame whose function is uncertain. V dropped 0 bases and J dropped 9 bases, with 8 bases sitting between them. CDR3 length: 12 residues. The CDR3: CARSLGGRTQYF. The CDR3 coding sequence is TGTGCCAGAAGCTTGGGGGGGCGAACGCAGTATTTT.

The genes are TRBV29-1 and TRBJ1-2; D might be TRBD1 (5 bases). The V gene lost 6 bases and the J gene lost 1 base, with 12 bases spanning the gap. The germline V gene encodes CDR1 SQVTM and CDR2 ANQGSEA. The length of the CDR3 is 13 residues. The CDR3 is CSVEGRINYGYTF. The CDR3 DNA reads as TGCAGCGTGGAGGGACGGATTAACTATGGCTACACCTTC.